Listed here are 4 T cell receptor beta chains from one sample, sequenced in a study of blood T cell repertoires in COVID-19. Repertoires were generated with immunoSEQ multiplex PCR, while TCRdb's copy carries only in-frame clones and drops some. The sample contains 160,000 or so clones, around 81% of which appear only once. Sequencing was performed on peripheral blood. The source is a man in his fifties or sixties with active or convalescent COVID-19.

This chain connects TRBV12-3 or TRBV12-4 to TRBJ2-1; D perhaps matches TRBD2 (6 bases). This CDR3 comprises 13 residues. Between the trimmed V and J ends, which lost 7 bases and 10 bases, there was a span of 17 bases. The CDR3 nucleotides read TGTGCCAGCACCCAGGAGGGTGGAAGGGAGCAGTTCTTC. This encodes CASTQEGGREQFF.

V gene TRBV5-5 combines with J gene TRBJ2-7; tentatively, D is TRBD2 (6 bases). CDR1 SGHKS and CDR2 YYEKEE come from the germline V gene (reference sequence). The ends were cut back, 3 bases at V and 1 base at J, with 11 bases in the middle. The CDR3 covers 14 residues. The CDR3 here is CASSSGEESYEQYF. CDR3 DNA: TGTGCCAGCAGCTCCGGGGAGGAGTCCTACGAGCAGTACTTC.

The chain employs TRBV27 and TRBJ2-7; 8 bases match TRBD1. V dropped 4 bases and J dropped 2; count of bases not matched to a gene: 4. CDR1 MNHEY and CDR2 SMNVEV come from the germline V gene (reference sequence). This CDR3 contains 14 residues. CDR3 loop: CASSSGQATYEQYF. DNA of the CDR3: TGTGCCAGCAGTTCGGGACAGGCTACCTACGAGCAGTACTTC.

This clone appeared a single time. The V and J genes are TRBV5-1 and TRBJ2-5; maybe TRBD1 (5 bases). This CDR3 has 16 amino acids. Germline CDR1 SGHRS, CDR2 YFSETQ. V was clipped by 3 bases and J by 7 bases, with 22 bases between them. CDR3 DNA sequence: TGCGCCAGCAGCTACAAGACAGTAAACCGGGTGGCGACCCAGTACTTC. Its protein is CASSYKTVNRVATQYF. The variable domain in full, with the rest retrieved from reference TRBV5-1 and TRBJ2-5, is KAGVTQTPRYLIKTRGQQVTLSCSPISGHRSVSWYQQTPGQGLQFLFEYFSETQRNKGNFPGRFSGRQFSNSRSEMNVSTLELGDSALYLCASSYKTVNRVATQYFGPGTRLLVL.